The rows below give T cell receptor beta chains drawn from one sample of a study of siplizumab effects on memory and regulatory T cells. Assay used: immunoSEQ multiplex PCR; TCRdb lists only in-frame clones, some missing. The sample holds 100,000 or so clones, 85% to 95% seen once. Material: CD4+ T cells sorted from blood. All receptors come from a human donor in good health. Both conserved end residues are trimmed from each CDR3.

J,V,CDR3
TRBJ2-5,TRBV4-2,ASSQEVVQETQY
TRBJ2-1,TRBV13,ASSWNYNEQF
TRBJ2-1,TRBV29-1,SGDRSPYNEQF
TRBJ1-1,TRBV2,ASSEDQGLGTEAF
TRBJ2-2,TRBV2,ASSTLGRGTGELF
TRBJ1-5,TRBV10-3,AISDGPEGNQPQH
TRBJ1-6,TRBV11-2,ASSHYSPLH
TRBJ2-5,TRBV4-2,ASSPERRETQY
TRBJ1-4,TRBV18,ASSPPTGLDEKLF
TRBJ1-1,TRBV20-1,SAGVNTEAF
TRBJ1-2,TRBV4-2,ASSQDGDFYGYT
TRBJ2-7,TRBV9,ASSVGAWGAEQY
TRBJ2-2,TRBV5-1,ASGRQRGETGELF
TRBJ1-4,TRBV14,ASSGQALTNEKLF
TRBJ1-3,TRBV10-2,ASKLTASDGNTIY
TRBJ1-2,TRBV10-3,AISETKGYSNYGYT
TRBJ2-1,TRBV2,ASKLWGTSGSYNEQF
TRBJ1-1,TRBV9,ASRRGVSMNTEAF
TRBJ1-5,TRBV7-8,ASSLGRVSGNQPQH
TRBJ2-2,TRBV7-9,ASSGLSGNTGELF
TRBJ2-7,TRBV5-1,ASSLAGDRLSYEQY
TRBJ1-4,TRBV5-1,ASSLTTGGFEKLF
TRBJ1-2,TRBV7-9,ASSRTTGQGGYGYT
TRBJ2-3,TRBV10-3,AIRALGTGTDTQY
TRBJ2-5,TRBV5-1,ASSLTTGLAVQETQY
TRBJ1-4,TRBV7-2,ASSLVEGIREKLF
TRBJ1-6,TRBV2,AIRQGEISPLH
TRBJ2-1,TRBV11-3,ASSRIGGSVHEQF
TRBJ1-3,TRBV5-8,ASSLMGASGNTIY
TRBJ1-4,TRBV6-6,ASSTGTATNEKLF
TRBJ1-2,TRBV30,AWDRTGKAPYGYT
TRBJ1-6,TRBV18,ASSPPGQGNSPLH
TRBJ2-3,TRBV19,ASSDPASGRATDTQY
TRBJ2-7,TRBV5-1,ASNDETYEQY
TRBJ1-2,TRBV7-2,ASSLVSSVGYT
TRBJ2-7,TRBV19,ASRSLNRASYEQY
TRBJ2-1,TRBV5-5,ASSPGARTIYNEQF
TRBJ1-6,TRBV18,ASSPRPPGTANSPLH
TRBJ2-3,TRBV2,ASSERGGLSTDTQY
TRBJ1-2,TRBV5-1,ASSLEKGTSSNYGYT